A selection of T cell receptor beta chains follows, all from one sample in a study of blood T cell repertoires in COVID-19. The assay was immunoSEQ multiplex PCR, and TCRdb's table has in-frame clones only and misses some. The repertoire holds 100,000 to 150,000 clones, less than 90% seen once, with around 13% in the top ten. Sequencing was carried out using peripheral blood. The source of these receptors is a woman aged 25 to 39 who had recovered from COVID-19. Each CDR3 is given without its conserved first and last residue. Fields, in order: D gene, V gene, CDR3 protein. D genes are given only for firm matches.

TRBD2	TRBV5-1	ASAGTSSSREQF
TRBD1	TRBV5-8	ASSSGQTMNTEAF
-	TRBV6-5	ASSSGVSNEKLF
-	TRBV7-2	ASSTFLSTDTQY
-	TRBV24-1	ATRAAGNNEQF
TRBD1	TRBV5-5	ASSQSVQGRGSTDTQY
-	TRBV7-3	ASSLTGQGRQETQY
-	TRBV9	ASSAGDNNEQF
-	TRBV15	ATKGGEKLF
TRBD2	TRBV24-1	ATSATSGYNEQF
TRBD2	TRBV13	ASSKGLAGSYEQY
TRBD1	TRBV6-5	ATSQGATQPQH
TRBD1	TRBV29-1	SVDGQGGTDTQY
TRBD1	TRBV28	VTTGNEKLF
TRBD2	TRBV5-1	ASSLSVGLAYNEQF
TRBD1	TRBV7-9	ASSPGQGPNEKLF
TRBD2	TRBV11-3	ASSSPRGGSNEQF
TRBD1	TRBV29-1	SVEARGTGDYGYT
-	TRBV7-9	ASRTSRGEQF
-	TRBV5-1	ASSLERFDLTGELF
-	TRBV7-9	ASSSGQANTEAF
-	TRBV12-1	ASSPLTGRGDQPQH
TRBD1	TRBV2	ATRPGGSSGNTIY
-	TRBV5-1	ASSLVAGRGNNEQF
TRBD2	TRBV7-9	ASSSRTSGVSSGANVLT
-	TRBV6-5	ASSTNYEQY
-	TRBV3-1/TRBV3-2	ASSPRQSSGANVLT
TRBD2	TRBV19	ASSFSGGSYEQY
-	TRBV18	ASSPKLDTEQF
TRBD2	TRBV11-2	ASSLPASGRPNNEQF
-	TRBV19	ASSTGVKPDNYGYT
-	TRBV9	ASSVDERAYEQY
TRBD1	TRBV6-5	ASTGQGGATEAF
TRBD1	TRBV29-1	SAGLAGGNEKLF
-	TRBV14	ASSRGGQGNQPQH
-	TRBV11-2	ASSLLRGNEQF
-	TRBV7-9	ASIRRTPGELF
TRBD2	TRBV11-2	ASSLDRDYRF
-	TRBV18	ASSPSDTSNQPQH
-	TRBV7-9	ASSLNRREQF
-	TRBV15	ATSRDRGHTYEQY
TRBD1	TRBV3-1/TRBV3-2	ASSLTSGQEGAF
TRBD1	TRBV10-2	ASSEDRGNTEAF
-	TRBV5-1	ASRSGSEKLF
-	TRBV3-1/TRBV3-2	ASSRKDNYGYT
TRBD1	TRBV5-1	ASSYITGVPSYGYT
TRBD1	TRBV27	ASSKIKTPGQGTGELF
TRBD1	TRBV5-6	ASSFLSPRQGNSPLH
-	TRBV4-1	ASSQESTGRRWSYGYT
-	TRBV15	ATSRPLLGGLYEQY
TRBD1	TRBV4-1	ASSPGQGADEQY
TRBD1	TRBV5-6	ASRAGTAYEQY
TRBD1	TRBV19	ASSSDRGLMGYT
TRBD1	TRBV25-1	ASSGYRGGTEELF
-	TRBV5-1	ASSFSSGEETQY
-	TRBV5-1	ASSLGRAVSIETQY
-	TRBV29-1	SVELAGTYNEQF
TRBD2	TRBV5-1	ASSLFSSSGGADTQY
TRBD2	TRBV7-9	ASSSIAGSGYEQY